The 9 T cell receptor beta chains below all came from one sample that was sequenced in a study of a mutant IDH1 vaccine in newly diagnosed glioma. Time point defined: week 11, during vaccination. Vaccination used 300 ug of mutant IDH1 20-mer peptide per dose, with topical imiquimod. These receptors' targets are unknown. Only in-frame clones appear in the TCRdb table, and some are missing; sequencing was by immunoSEQ multiplex PCR. Among about 36,000 clones listed, 75% to 85% were seen once. The input for sequencing was peripheral blood mononuclear cells (PBMCs), taken from a glioma patient whose treatment included an IDH1 peptide vaccine. The receptors here all came from a woman in her 30s with glioma. Some clones in this sample may be carry-over from other donors' samples.

The V and J genes are TRBV29-1 and TRBJ1-2; D is unclear. This CDR3 spans 13 amino acids. V was shortened by 4 bases and J by 5 bases, with 14 bases between the two germline ends. Germline V gene sequence: CDR1 SQVTM, CDR2 ANQGSEA. The chain's CDR3 is CSVVRAQEYGYTF. For the CDR3, the DNA is TGCAGCGTTGTGAGGGCGCAGGAGTATGGCTACACCTTC.

The table lists this clone with a few counts. The chain couples TRBV29-1 to TRBJ2-7; D may be TRBD1 or TRBD2 (5 bases each). The CDR3 covers 15 residues. Germline loops: CDR1 SQVTM, CDR2 ANQGSEA. With 7 bases removed from V and 4 bases from J, the gap between germline ends came to 23 bases. The CDR3 bases are TGCAGCGCCCCTTGGTTCGGGACGGGGTTTTACGAGCAGTACTTC. It translates to CSAPWFGTGFYEQYF.

This clone was detected only once. The chain links TRBV28 to TRBJ1-5, with D possibly matching TRBD1 (5 bases). Deletions cut 7 bases from V and 3 bases from J, with 19 bases between. CDR1 and CDR2 from the germline V gene are MDHEN and SYDVKM. The CDR3 runs 16 residues. CDR3 DNA: TGTGCCAGCATCCGGAGCCGGGCAGGGTCCAATCAGCCCCAGCATTTT. Encoded protein: CASIRSRAGSNQPQHF.

V gene TRBV7-9 combines with J gene TRBJ2-7, with D uncertain. CDR1 is SEHNR, CDR2 FQNEAQ, per germline (reference sequence). The CDR3 runs to 11 residues. Trimming left V 2 bases short and J 7 bases short, with 6 bases between. CDR3 in amino acids: CASSLSDEQYF. In nucleotides, the CDR3 is TGTGCCAGCAGCTTATCAGATGAGCAGTACTTC.

This chain joins TRBV9 and TRBJ2-2; 9 nucleotides line up with TRBD2. The CDR3 spans 16 residues. J was trimmed by 0 bases and V by 0 bases; bases with no gene match: 0. Per germline, CDR1 SGDLS and CDR2 YYNGEE. Written as DNA, the CDR3 is TGTGCCAGCAGCGTAGTAGCGGGAGCGAACACCGGGGAGCTGTTTTTT. Amino acid sequence: CASSVVAGANTGELFF.

This clone came up once. The chain employs TRBV6-5 and TRBJ2-1; D remains unclear. The CDR3 runs to 15 residues. CDR1 and CDR2 from the germline V gene are MNHEY and SVGAGI. Trimming took off 0 bases at V and 3 bases at J, with 9 bases between the two ends. CDR3 region: CASSYSLPDYNEQFF. DNA of the CDR3: TGTGCCAGCAGTTACTCCCTACCGGACTACAATGAGCAGTTCTTC.

The V call is TRBV5-4, the J call TRBJ2-7, with no clear D. The CDR3 sequence is 15 residues long. Germline V gene data show CDR1 as SGHNT and CDR2 as YYREEE (reference sequence). The ends were cut back, 4 bases at V and 0 bases at J, with 14 bases in the middle. DNA of the CDR3: TGTGCCAGCAGCATCGGACCGTCTTCCTCCTACGAGCAGTACTTC. This sequence encodes CASSIGPSSSYEQYF.

The J gene is TRBJ1-1, the V gene TRBV9, with D unclear. The germline V gene has CDR1 SGDLS and CDR2 YYNGEE. The CDR3 runs to 14 residues. Trimming left V 1 base short and J 2 bases short, with 9 bases between. As DNA, the CDR3 is TGTGCCAGCAGCGTACTGGACCTTAACACTGAAGCTTTCTTT. This gives the protein CASSVLDLNTEAFF.

In DNA, the CDR3 is TGTGCCAGCAGCGCAAGGACAGTGGGGGGTGAAAAACTGTTTTTT. Translation gives CASSARTVGGEKLFF. This rearrangement joins TRBV27 to TRBJ1-4; a weak D match, TRBD1 (6 bases). The V end was cut by 6 bases, the J end by 7 bases, with 18 bases between. Germline CDR1 is MNHEY and CDR2 is SMNVEV (reference sequence). This CDR3 has 15 residues.